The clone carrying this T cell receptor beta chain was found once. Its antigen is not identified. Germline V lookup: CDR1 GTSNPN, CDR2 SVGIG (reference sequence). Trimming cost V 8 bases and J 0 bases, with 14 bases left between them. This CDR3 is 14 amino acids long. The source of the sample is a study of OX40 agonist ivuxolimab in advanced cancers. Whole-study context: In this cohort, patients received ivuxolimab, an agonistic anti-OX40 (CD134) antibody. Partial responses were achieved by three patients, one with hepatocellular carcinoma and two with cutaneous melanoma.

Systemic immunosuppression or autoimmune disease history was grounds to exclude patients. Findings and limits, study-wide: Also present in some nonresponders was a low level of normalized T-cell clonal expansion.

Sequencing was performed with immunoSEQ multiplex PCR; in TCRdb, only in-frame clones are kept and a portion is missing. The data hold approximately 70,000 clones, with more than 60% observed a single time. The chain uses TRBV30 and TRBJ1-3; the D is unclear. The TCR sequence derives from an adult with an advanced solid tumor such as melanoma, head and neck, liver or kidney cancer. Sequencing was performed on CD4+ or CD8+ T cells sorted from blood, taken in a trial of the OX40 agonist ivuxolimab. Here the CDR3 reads CAPSRGCSGNTIYF. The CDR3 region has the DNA TGTGCCCCAAGCCGAGGGTGCTCTGGAAACACCATATATTTT.